Listed below are T cell receptor beta chains from one sample, sequenced in a study of T-cell memory formation after mild COVID-19. TCRdb used MiXCR to reprocess the 5' RACE reads, holding one entry per CDR3 protein. The table shows about 410,000 distinct CDR3 sequences, with over 15% occurring only once. Sequencing was done on a sample of PBMCs or a T cell subset sorted from them (not recorded which). These receptors all come from a man younger than 30 who had mild COVID-19 (a few samples of this study predate the infection). Cell type and time point are not known. Both conserved end residues are part of each CDR3. D genes are given only for firm matches. The size field is filled for only some rows; it gives once, few, many or a size class.

v_call	d_call	clone_size	j_call	cdr3_aa	cdr3_nt
TRBV7-2	NA	NA	TRBJ2-3	CASSERANTDTQYF	TGTGCCAGCAGCGAGAGGGCCAACACAGATACGCAGTATTTT
TRBV5-1	NA	NA	TRBJ2-5	CASSPGAVQETQYF	TGCGCCAGCAGCCCGGGAGCGGTCCAAGAGACCCAGTACTTC
TRBV29-1	NA	many	TRBJ2-3	CSVGGFTDTQYF	TGCAGCGTGGGGGGCTTCACAGATACGCAGTATTTT
TRBV9	TRBD1	NA	TRBJ2-2	CASGKTGGWTGELFF	TGTGCCAGCGGGAAGACAGGGGGCTGGACCGGGGAGCTGTTTTTT
TRBV6-2/TRBV6-3	TRBD1	few	TRBJ1-6	CASSYRGQGASPLHF	TGTGCCAGCAGTTACCGTGGACAGGGCGCTTCACCCCTCCACTTT
TRBV7-2	TRBD2	NA	TRBJ2-1	CASSQGLTPEQFF	TGTGCCAGCAGCCAGGGACTAACCCCTGAGCAGTTCTTC
TRBV6-1	NA	NA	TRBJ1-1	CASITDGAEAFF	TGTGCCAGCATTACGGACGGCGCTGAAGCTTTCTTT
TRBV20-1	NA	few	TRBJ1-5	CSAGPPAGSQPQHF	TGCAGTGCTGGACCTCCGGCTGGAAGTCAGCCCCAGCATTTT
TRBV11-2	NA	NA	TRBJ2-1	CASSLSLWGYNEQFF	TGTGCCAGCAGCTTAAGTTTGTGGGGATACAATGAGCAGTTCTTC
TRBV20-1	TRBD1	NA	TRBJ2-7	CSAKGGTATYEQYF	TGCAGTGCAAAGGGTGGGACAGCGACCTACGAGCAGTACTTC
TRBV27	NA	NA	TRBJ2-2	CASASFAVELFF	TGTGCCAGTGCCTCTTTCGCCGTGGAGCTGTTTTTT
TRBV5-1	NA	NA	TRBJ2-6	CASKENANGANVLTF	TGCGCCAGCAAAGAGAACGCGAATGGGGCCAACGTCCTGACTTTC
TRBV5-6	NA	NA	TRBJ1-2	CASSLELHFLGGYTF	TGTGCCAGCAGCTTGGAACTACACTTTCTGGGTGGCTACACCTTC
TRBV4-1	NA	few	TRBJ2-7	CASSQEGEQYF	TGCGCCAGCAGCCAAGAAGGCGAGCAGTACTTC
TRBV10-3	NA	NA	TRBJ2-2	CAISDNPTGELFF	TGTGCCATCAGCGACAACCCCACCGGGGAGCTGTTTTTT
TRBV6-6	NA	NA	TRBJ1-5	CASSPPGSQPQHF	TGTGCCAGCAGTCCCCCCGGGAGCCAGCCCCAGCATTTT
TRBV6-6	TRBD1	few	TRBJ1-1	CASSYDQGGTEAFF	TGTGCCAGCAGTTATGATCAGGGGGGGACTGAAGCTTTCTTT
TRBV12-3/TRBV12-4	NA	few	TRBJ1-2	CASSLREYYGYTF	TGTGCCAGCAGTTTAAGGGAGTACTATGGCTACACCTTC
TRBV5-1	TRBD2	NA	TRBJ2-4	CASIAGLVGNIQYF	TGCGCCAGCATCGCCGGACTAGTGGGAAACATTCAGTACTTC
TRBV6-5	NA	NA	TRBJ2-3	CASSASRRTQYF	TGTGCCAGCAGTGCCTCCAGGAGGACGCAGTATTTT
TRBV7-9	TRBD2	NA	TRBJ2-3	CASSSGTSGGTSTDTQYF	TGTGCCAGCAGCTCCGGGACTAGCGGGGGAACAAGCACAGATACGCAGTATTTT
TRBV20-1	NA	NA	TRBJ2-1	CSAPRGSGSYNEQFF	TGCAGTGCGCCCAGGGGTAGCGGCTCCTACAATGAGCAGTTCTTC
TRBV20-1	NA	NA	TRBJ1-2	CSARDGADGYTF	TGCAGTGCTAGAGATGGGGCCGATGGCTACACCTTC
TRBV18	NA	NA	TRBJ1-5	CASSPYGSGQPQHF	TGTGCCAGCTCACCATATGGGTCCGGGCAGCCCCAGCATTTT
TRBV9	NA	NA	TRBJ1-6	CASSGSARRSYNSPLHF	TGTGCCAGCAGCGGCAGCGCAAGAAGGTCCTATAATTCACCCCTCCACTTT
TRBV3-1	NA	NA	TRBJ1-2	CASSQVGAGYTF	TGTGCCAGCAGCCAAGTAGGTGCGGGCTACACCTTC
TRBV11-3	TRBD1	NA	TRBJ2-2	CASSSGQGMTGELFF	TGTGCCAGCAGTTCGGGACAGGGGATGACCGGGGAGCTGTTTTTT
TRBV27	NA	NA	TRBJ2-3	CASSLVYGTDTQYF	TGTGCCAGCAGTTTAGTATATGGAACGGATACGCAGTATTTT
TRBV5-6	NA	few	TRBJ1-1	CASSFTLMNTEAFF	TGTGCCAGCAGCTTCACACTGATGAACACTGAAGCTTTCTTT
TRBV29-1	NA	NA	TRBJ1-6	CSVGFSYNSPLHF	TGCAGCGTTGGTTTCTCCTATAATTCACCCCTCCACTTT
TRBV20-1	TRBD2	NA	TRBJ2-3	CSARASGITDTQYF	TGCAGTGCTAGGGCTAGCGGGATCACAGATACGCAGTATTTT